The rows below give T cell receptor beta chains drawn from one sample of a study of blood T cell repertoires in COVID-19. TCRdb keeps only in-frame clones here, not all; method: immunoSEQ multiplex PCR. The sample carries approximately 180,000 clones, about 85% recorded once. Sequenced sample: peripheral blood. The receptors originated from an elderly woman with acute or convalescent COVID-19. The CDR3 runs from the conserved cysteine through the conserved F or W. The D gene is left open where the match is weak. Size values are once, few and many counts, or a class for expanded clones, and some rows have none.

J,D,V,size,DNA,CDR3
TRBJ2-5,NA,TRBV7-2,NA,TGTGCCAGCAGCTTAGCCCTAGCGCCAGGCCAAGAGACCCAGTACTTC,CASSLALAPGQETQYF
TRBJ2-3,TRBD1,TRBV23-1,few,TGCGCCAGCACCGAGGGACAGGGCCTTAGCACAGATACGCAGTATTTT,CASTEGQGLSTDTQYF
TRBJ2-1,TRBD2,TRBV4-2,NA,TGTGCCAGCAGCCAAGTTGTTGGACTAGCCAATGAGCAGTTCTTC,CASSQVVGLANEQFF
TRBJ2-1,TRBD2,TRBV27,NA,TGTGCCAGCAGTAGCAGCGGGAGGGTTTACAATGAGCAGTTCTTC,CASSSSGRVYNEQFF
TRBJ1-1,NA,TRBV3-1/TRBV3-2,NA,TGTGCCAGCACCTCCGAAGCGCGGGGAGGCACTGAAGCTTTCTTT,CASTSEARGGTEAFF
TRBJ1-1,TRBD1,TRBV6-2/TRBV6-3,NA,TGTGCCAGCAGTTACTCCTCGGGACAGGGAAACACTGAAGCTTTCTTT,CASSYSSGQGNTEAFF
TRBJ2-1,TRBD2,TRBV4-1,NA,TGCGCCAGCAGCCGACAAATGGGGCGGGAGGGGCGGAATGAGCAGTTCTTC,CASSRQMGREGRNEQFF
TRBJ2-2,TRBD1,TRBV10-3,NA,TGTGCCATCGACAGGGGCGAAGGCGGGGAGCTGTTTTTT,CAIDRGEGGELFF
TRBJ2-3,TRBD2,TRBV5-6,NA,TGTGCCAGCAGCCCTACTAGCGGGTACACAGATACGCAGTATTTT,CASSPTSGYTDTQYF
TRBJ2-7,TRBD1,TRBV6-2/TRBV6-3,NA,TGTGCCAGCAGTGGGACAGGACTTACCTACGAGCAGTACTTC,CASSGTGLTYEQYF
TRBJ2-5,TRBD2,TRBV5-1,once,TGCGCCAGCAGCTTGGTAGGACTAGCGGCACAGACCCAGTACTTC,CASSLVGLAAQTQYF
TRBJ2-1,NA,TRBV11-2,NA,TGTGCCAGCAGCTTAGGGCCCATCAATGAGCAGTTCTTC,CASSLGPINEQFF
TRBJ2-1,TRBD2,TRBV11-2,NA,TGTGCCAGCAGCTTAGATATCAATAGCGGGAGTAGAAAGTTCTTC,CASSLDINSGSRKFF
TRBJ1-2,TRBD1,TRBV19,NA,TGTGCCAGTAGTGGACAGGGGGGCGGCTACACCTTC,CASSGQGGGYTF
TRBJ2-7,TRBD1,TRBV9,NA,TGTGCCAGCAGCTCTCAGGGGACAGGGAACTACGAGCAGTACTTC,CASSSQGTGNYEQYF
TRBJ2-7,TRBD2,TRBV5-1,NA,TGCGCCAGCAGCGCCTCGACTAGCGGGAGTTTCCACGAGCAGTACTTC,CASSASTSGSFHEQYF
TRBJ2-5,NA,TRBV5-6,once,TGTGCCAGCAGCGCCAAGGGGGGGGCGGAGACCCAGTACTTC,CASSAKGGAETQYF
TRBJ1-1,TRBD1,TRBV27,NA,TGTGCCAGCAGTTTCACAGGGGATATAACTGAAGCTTTCTTT,CASSFTGDITEAFF
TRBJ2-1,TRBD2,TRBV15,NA,TGTGCCACCAGCAGAGCTACTCCGGGACTAGGTAATGAGCAGTTCTTC,CATSRATPGLGNEQFF
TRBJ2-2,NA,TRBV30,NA,TGTGCCTGGAGTAGACTAGTAATCGGGGAGCTGTTTTTT,CAWSRLVIGELFF
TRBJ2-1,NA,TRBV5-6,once,TGTGCCAGCAGCTCCTTCGTTGGGCCCGCCTACAATGAGCAGTTCTTC,CASSSFVGPAYNEQFF
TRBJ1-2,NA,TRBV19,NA,TGTGCCAGTAGGAACTCGCAGGGGATAGTCTATGGCTACACCTTC,CASRNSQGIVYGYTF
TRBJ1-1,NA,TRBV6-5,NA,TGTGCCTCACAGGTTAACACTGAAGCTTTCTTT,CASQVNTEAFF
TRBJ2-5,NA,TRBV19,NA,TGTGCCAGTAGGGGATCGGGGGGCGCGGGTGCCCAGTACTTC,CASRGSGGAGAQYF
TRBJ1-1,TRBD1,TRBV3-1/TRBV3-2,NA,TGTGCCAGCAGCCAAACGGACAGGGGGAACACTGAAGCTTTCTTT,CASSQTDRGNTEAFF
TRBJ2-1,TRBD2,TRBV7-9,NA,TGTGCCAGCAGTTTCCAACTAGCGGGAATTCACAATGAGCAGTTCTTC,CASSFQLAGIHNEQFF
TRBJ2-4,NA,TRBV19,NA,TGTGCCAGTAGTATAGATCGGGTGGGAGCCAAAAACATTCAGTACTTC,CASSIDRVGAKNIQYF
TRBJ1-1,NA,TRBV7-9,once,TGTGCCAGCAGCCTAGGGCAGGGGCGGGAAGCTTTCTTT,CASSLGQGREAFF
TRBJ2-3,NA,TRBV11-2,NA,TGTGCCAGCAGCTTAGCGGGGGACACAGATACGCAGTATTTT,CASSLAGDTDTQYF